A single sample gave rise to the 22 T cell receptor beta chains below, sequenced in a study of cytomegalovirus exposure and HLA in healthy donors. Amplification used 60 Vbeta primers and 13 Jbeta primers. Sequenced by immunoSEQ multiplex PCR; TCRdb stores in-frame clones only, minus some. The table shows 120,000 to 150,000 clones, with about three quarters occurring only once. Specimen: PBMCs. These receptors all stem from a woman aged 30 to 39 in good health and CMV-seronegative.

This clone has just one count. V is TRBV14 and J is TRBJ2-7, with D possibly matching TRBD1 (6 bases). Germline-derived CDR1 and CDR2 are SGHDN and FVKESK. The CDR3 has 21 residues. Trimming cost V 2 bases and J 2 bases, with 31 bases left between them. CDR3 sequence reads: CASSQMRTLDSQVSKAYEQYV. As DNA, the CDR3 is TGTGCCAGCAGCCAAATGAGGACTCTGGACAGTCAGGTATCGAAAGCCTACGAGCAGTACGTC.

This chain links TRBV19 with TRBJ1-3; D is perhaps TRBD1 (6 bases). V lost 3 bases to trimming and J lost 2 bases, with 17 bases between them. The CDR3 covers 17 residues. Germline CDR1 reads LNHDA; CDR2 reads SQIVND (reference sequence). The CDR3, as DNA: TGTGCCAGTAGTATTGGAGCAGGGGAGAAGGCTGGAAACACCATATATTTT. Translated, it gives CASSIGAGEKAGNTIYF. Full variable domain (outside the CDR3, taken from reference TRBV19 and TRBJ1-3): DGGITQSPKYLFRKEGQNVTLSCEQNLNHDAMYWYRQDPGQGLRLIYYSQIVNDFQKGDIAEGYSVSREKKESFPLTVTSAQKNPTAFYLCASSIGAGEKAGNTIYFGEGSWLTVV.

Written as DNA, the CDR3 is TGTGCCTGGAGTTTACTAGCGGGAGGAACCGGGGAGCTGTTTTTT. Translation gives CAWSLLAGGTGELFF. The V gene is TRBV30, the J gene TRBJ2-2; TRBD2 agrees at 12 bases. V lost 2 bases and J lost 5; bases outside the gene matches: 3. The CDR3 spans 15 residues. The germline CDR1 and CDR2 sequences are GTSNPN and SVGIG (reference sequence).

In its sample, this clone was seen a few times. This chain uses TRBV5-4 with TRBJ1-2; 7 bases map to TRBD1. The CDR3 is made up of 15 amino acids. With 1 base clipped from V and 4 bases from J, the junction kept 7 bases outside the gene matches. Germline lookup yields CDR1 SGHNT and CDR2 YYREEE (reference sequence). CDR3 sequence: CASSLRGGLSYGYTF. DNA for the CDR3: TGTGCCAGCAGCTTGCGAGGGGGCCTAAGCTATGGCTACACCTTC.

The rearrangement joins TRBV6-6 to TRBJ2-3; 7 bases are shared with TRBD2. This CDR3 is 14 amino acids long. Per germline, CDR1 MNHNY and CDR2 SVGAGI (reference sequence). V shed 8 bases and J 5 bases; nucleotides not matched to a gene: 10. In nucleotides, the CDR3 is TGTGCCAGCGAAAAAGCGGGATGGGGAGATACGCAGTATTTT. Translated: CASEKAGWGDTQYF.

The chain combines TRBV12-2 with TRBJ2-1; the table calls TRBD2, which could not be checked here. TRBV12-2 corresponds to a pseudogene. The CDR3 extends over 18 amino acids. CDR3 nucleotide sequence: TGTGCAAGTCGCTTTAAGGCCGGGACTAGCGTCTTTAACAATGAGCAGTTCTTC. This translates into CASRFKAGTSVFNNEQFF.

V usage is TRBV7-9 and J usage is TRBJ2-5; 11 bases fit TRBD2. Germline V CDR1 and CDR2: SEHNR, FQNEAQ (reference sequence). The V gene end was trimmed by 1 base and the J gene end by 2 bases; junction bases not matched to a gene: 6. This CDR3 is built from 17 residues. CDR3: CASSLGVAGGPQETQYF. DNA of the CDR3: TGTGCCAGCAGCTTAGGGGTAGCGGGGGGGCCGCAAGAGACCCAGTACTTC.

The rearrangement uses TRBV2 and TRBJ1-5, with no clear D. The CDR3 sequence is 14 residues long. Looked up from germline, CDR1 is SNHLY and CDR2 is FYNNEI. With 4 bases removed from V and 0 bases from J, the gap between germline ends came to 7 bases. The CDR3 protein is CASSGGYSNQPQHF. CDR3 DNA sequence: TGTGCCAGCAGTGGCGGCTATAGCAATCAGCCCCAGCATTTT.

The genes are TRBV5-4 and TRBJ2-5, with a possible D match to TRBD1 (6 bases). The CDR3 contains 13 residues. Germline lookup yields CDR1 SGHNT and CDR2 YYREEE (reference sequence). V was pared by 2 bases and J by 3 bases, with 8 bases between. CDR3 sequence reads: CASSFGQKETQYF. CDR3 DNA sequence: TGTGCCAGCAGCTTCGGACAGAAAGAGACCCAGTACTTC.

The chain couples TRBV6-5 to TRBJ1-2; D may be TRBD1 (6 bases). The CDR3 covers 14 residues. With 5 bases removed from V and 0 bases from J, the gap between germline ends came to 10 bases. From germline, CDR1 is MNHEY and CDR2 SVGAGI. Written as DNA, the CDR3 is TGTGCCAGCAGTGAAACAGGGTCTAACTATGGCTACACCTTC. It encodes CASSETGSNYGYTF.

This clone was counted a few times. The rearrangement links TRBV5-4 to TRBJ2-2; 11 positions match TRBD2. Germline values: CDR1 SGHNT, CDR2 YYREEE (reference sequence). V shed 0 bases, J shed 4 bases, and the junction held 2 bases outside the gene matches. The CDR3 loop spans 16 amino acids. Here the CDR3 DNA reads TGTGCCAGCAGCTTGGGACTAGCGGGGTTCACCGGGGAGCTGTTTTTT. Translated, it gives CASSLGLAGFTGELFF. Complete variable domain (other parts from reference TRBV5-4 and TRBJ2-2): ETGVTQSPTHLIKTRGQQVTLRCSSQSGHNTVSWYQQALGQGPQFIFQYYREEENGRGNFPPRFSGLQFPNYSSELNVNALELDDSALYLCASSLGLAGFTGELFFGEGSRLTVL.

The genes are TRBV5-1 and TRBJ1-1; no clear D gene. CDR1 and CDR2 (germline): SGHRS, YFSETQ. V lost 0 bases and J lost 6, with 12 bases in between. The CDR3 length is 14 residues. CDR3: CASSLVPSDAEAFF. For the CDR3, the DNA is TGCGCCAGCAGCTTGGTCCCGAGCGACGCTGAAGCTTTCTTT.

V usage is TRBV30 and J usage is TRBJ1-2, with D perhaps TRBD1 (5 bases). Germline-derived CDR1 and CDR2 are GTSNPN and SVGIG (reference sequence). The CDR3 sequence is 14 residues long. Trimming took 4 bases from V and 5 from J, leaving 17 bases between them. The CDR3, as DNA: TGTGCCTGGACTAAAACACAGGTCTCGTATGGCTACACCTTC. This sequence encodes CAWTKTQVSYGYTF.

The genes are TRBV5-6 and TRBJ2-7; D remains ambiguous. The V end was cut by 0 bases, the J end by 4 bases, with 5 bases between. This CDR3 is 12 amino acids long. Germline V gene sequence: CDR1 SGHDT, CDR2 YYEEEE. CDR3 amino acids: CASSLAQYEQYF. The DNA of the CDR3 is TGTGCCAGCAGCTTGGCCCAGTACGAGCAGTACTTC.

The CDR3 sequence: CASSPERASSVQYF. DNA for the CDR3: TGTGCCAGCAGCCCCGAGAGGGCTAGTTCGGTGCAGTACTTC. This sequence joins TRBV9 and TRBJ2-7; D possibly corresponds to TRBD2 (5 bases). Germline-derived CDR1 and CDR2 are SGDLS and YYNGEE. The ends were cut back, 4 bases at V and 9 bases at J, with 20 bases in the middle. The CDR3 covers 14 residues.

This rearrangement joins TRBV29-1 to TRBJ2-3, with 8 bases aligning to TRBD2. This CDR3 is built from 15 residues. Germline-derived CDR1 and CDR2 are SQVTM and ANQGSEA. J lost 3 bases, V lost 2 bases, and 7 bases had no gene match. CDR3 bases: TGCAGCGTTGAACGGCTAGCGGGCGGAACAGATACGCAGTATTTT. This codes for CSVERLAGGTDTQYF.

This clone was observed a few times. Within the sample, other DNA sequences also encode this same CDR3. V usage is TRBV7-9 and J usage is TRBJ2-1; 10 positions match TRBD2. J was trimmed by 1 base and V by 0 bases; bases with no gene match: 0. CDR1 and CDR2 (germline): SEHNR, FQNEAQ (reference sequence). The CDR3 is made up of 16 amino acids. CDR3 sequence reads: CASSLALAGSYNEQFF. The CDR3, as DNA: TGTGCCAGCAGCTTAGCACTAGCGGGATCCTACAATGAGCAGTTCTTC.

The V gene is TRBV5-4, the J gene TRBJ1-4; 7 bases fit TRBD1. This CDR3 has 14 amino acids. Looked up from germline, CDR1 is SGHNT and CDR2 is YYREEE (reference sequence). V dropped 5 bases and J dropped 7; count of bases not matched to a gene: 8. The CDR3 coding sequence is TGTGCCAGCAGAAGACAGGGAAGAGGTGAAAAACTGTTTTTT. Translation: CASRRQGRGEKLFF.

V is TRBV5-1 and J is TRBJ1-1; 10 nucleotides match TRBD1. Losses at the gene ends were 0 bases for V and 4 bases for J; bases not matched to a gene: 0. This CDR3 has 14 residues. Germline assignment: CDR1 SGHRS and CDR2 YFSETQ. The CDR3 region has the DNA TGCGCCAGCAGCTTGGGACAGGGGGCCACTGAAGCTTTCTTT. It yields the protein CASSLGQGATEAFF.

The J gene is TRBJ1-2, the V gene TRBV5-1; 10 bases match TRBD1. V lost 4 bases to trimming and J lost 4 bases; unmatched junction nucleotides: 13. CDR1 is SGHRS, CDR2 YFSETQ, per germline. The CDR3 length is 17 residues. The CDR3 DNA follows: TGCGCCAGCAGCCCCATTCTTGGGACAGGGGATGGCTATGGCTACACCTTC. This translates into CASSPILGTGDGYGYTF.

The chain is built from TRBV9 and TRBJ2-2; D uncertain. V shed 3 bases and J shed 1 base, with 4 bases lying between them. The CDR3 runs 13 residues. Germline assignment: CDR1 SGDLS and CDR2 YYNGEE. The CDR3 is CASSAVNTGELFF. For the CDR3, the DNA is TGTGCCAGCAGCGCCGTGAACACCGGGGAGCTGTTTTTT. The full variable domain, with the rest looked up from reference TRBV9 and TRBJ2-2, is DSGVTQTPKHLITATGQRVTLRCSPRSGDLSVYWYQQSLDQGLQFLIQYYNGEERAKGNILERFSAQQFPDLHSELNLSSLELGDSALYFCASSAVNTGELFFGEGSRLTVL.

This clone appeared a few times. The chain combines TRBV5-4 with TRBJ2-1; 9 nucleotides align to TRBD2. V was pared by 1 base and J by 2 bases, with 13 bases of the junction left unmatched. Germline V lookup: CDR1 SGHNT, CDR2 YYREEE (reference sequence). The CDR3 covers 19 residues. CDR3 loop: CASSLMAGMRLAAYNEQFF. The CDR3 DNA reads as TGTGCCAGCAGCTTGATGGCAGGGATGAGACTAGCGGCCTACAATGAGCAGTTCTTC.